Included here is one T cell receptor (beta chain) sequence, with context. This record belongs to a study of blood T cell repertoires in COVID-19. In the study overall: Samples of COVID-19 (acute and convalescent) were obtained from the United States, Italy and Spain. Sources were T cells, B-cell-depleted T cells, or PBMCs; the material itself was cDNA or gDNA.

Measured with immunoSEQ multiplex PCR; TCRdb has only the in-frame clones, and not every one. Of around 260,000 clones listed, 80% to 90% are singletons. Trimming shortened V by 1 base and J by 0 bases, and 9 bases separated the two germline ends. This CDR3 is 16 amino acids long. Germline V gene data show CDR1 as MNHEY and CDR2 as SMNVEV (reference sequence). The J gene is TRBJ2-2, the V gene TRBV27, with D maybe TRBD2 (6 bases). The clonotype comes from a man in his 60s with acute or convalescent COVID-19. The sample taken for sequencing was peripheral blood. The CDR3 bases are TGTGCCAGCAGTTTATTTGCGGGAACGAACACCGGGGAGCTGTTTTTT. The encoded protein is CASSLFAGTNTGELFF.